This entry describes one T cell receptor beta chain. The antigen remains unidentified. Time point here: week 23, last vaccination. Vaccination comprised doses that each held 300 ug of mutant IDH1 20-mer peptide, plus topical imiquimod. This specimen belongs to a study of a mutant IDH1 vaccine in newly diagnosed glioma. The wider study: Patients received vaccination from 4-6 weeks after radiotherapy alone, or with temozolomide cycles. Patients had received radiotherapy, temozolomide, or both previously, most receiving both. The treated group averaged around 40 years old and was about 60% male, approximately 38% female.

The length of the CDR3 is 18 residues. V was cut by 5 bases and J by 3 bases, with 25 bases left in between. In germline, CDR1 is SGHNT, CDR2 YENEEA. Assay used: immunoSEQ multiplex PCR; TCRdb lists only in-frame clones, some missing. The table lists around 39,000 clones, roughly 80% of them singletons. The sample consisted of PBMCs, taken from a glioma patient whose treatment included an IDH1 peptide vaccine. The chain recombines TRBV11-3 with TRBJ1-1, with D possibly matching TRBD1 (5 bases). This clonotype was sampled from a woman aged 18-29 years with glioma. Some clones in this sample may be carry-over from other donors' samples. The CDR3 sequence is CASSPSAGTGIRDTEAFF. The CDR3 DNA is TGTGCCAGCAGCCCCTCGGCGGGGACCGGGATTCGGGACACTGAAGCTTTCTTT.